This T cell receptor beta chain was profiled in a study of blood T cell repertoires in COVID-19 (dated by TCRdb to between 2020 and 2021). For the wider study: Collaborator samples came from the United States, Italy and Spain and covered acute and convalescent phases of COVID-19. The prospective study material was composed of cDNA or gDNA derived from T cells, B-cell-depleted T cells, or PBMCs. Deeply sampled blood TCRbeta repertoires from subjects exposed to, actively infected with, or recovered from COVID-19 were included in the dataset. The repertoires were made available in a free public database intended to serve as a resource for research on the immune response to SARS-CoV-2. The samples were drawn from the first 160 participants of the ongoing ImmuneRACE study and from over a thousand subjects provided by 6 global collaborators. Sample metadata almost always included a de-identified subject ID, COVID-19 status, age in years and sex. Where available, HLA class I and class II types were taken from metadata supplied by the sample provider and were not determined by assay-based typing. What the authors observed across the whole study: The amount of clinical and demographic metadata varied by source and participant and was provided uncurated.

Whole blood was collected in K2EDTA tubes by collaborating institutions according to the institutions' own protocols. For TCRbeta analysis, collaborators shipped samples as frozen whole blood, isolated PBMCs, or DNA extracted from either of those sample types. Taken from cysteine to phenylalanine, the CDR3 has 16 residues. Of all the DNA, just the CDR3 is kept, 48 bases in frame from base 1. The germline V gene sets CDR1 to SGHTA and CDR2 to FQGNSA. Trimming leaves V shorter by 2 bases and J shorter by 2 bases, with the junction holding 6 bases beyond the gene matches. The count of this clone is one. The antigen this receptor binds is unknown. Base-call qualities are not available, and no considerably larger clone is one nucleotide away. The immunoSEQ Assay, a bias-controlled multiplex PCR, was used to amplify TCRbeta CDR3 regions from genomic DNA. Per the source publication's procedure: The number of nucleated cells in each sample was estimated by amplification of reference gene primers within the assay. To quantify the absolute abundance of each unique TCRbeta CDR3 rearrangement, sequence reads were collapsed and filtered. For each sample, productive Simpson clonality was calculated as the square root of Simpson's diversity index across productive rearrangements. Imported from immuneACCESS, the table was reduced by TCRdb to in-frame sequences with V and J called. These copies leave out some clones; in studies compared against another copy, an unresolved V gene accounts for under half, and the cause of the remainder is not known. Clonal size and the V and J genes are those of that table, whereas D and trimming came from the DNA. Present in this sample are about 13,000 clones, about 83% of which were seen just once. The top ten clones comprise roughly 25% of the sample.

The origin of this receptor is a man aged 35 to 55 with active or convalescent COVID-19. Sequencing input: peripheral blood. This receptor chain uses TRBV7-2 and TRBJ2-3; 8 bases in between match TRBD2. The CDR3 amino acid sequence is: CASSLFGGESTDTQYF. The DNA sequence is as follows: TGTGCCAGCAGCTTATTCGGGGGGGAATCCACAGATACGCAGTATTTT.